A single sample is the source of the 16 T cell receptor beta chains below, sequenced in a study of cytomegalovirus exposure and HLA in healthy donors. 13 Jbeta primers and 60 Vbeta primers were used for the PCR. Profiling relied on immunoSEQ multiplex PCR, and the TCRdb table lists in-frame clones only, not all of them. The table records more than 150,000 clones, approximately 83% of them present only once. The sample was PBMCs. Receptor source: a man aged 18 to 35 in good health and CMV-seropositive.

The chain combines TRBV30 with TRBJ1-1, with D possibly TRBD1 on 6 matching bases. V shed 5 bases and J shed 6 bases, with 13 bases lying between them. The CDR3 consists of 12 residues. The germline CDR1 and CDR2 sequences are GTSNPN and SVGIG (reference sequence). DNA for the CDR3: TGTGCCTGGGAACACAGGGAAGCTGAAGCTTTCTTT. Translating it yields CAWEHREAEAFF.

For the CDR3, the DNA is TGTGCCAGCAGCTTAGGTGCACAGGGAAGGGAGACCCAGTACTTC. This encodes CASSLGAQGRETQYF. This chain links TRBV7-6 with TRBJ2-5; a possible D gene is TRBD1 (6 bases). V dropped 1 base and J dropped 5 bases, with 14 bases sitting between them. The CDR3 has 15 residues. CDR1 SGHVS and CDR2 FNYEAQ come from the germline V gene.

The rearrangement joins TRBV5-1 to TRBJ2-1; D is unclear. This CDR3 region has 15 residues. Germline V gene lookup returns CDR1 SGHRS and CDR2 YFSETQ. V lost 0 bases, J lost 2 bases, and 9 bases lay in between. The CDR3 DNA is TGCGCCAGCAGCTTGGATGCAGGTACCTACAATGAGCAGTTCTTC. This encodes CASSLDAGTYNEQFF.

The rearrangement joins TRBV7-2 to TRBJ1-5; possibly TRBD1 for D (5 bases). The CDR3 consists of 13 residues. Germline CDR1 reads SGHTA; CDR2 reads FQGNSA. The ends were cut back, 3 bases at V and 4 bases at J, with 7 bases in the middle. The CDR3 reads CASSFQGNQPQHF. Here the CDR3 DNA reads TGTGCCAGCAGCTTTCAGGGAAATCAGCCCCAGCATTTT.

Details on this clone: Germline and junction disagree at one end, which may indicate a read error. J is TRBJ1-5 and V is TRBV6-5; no clear D gene. The germline gives CDR1 MNHEY, CDR2 SVGAGI. The CDR3 has 12 residues. As DNA, the CDR3 is TGTGCCAGCAGTTCAGGAGGGCAGGCCCTCTATTTT. This gives the protein CASSSGGQALYF.

The chain has TRBV30 and TRBJ1-2; 7 bases map to TRBD1. CDR3 length: 14 amino acids. Trimming at V came to 0 bases and at J to 8 bases, leaving 9 bases not matched to a gene. Germline assignment: CDR1 GTSNPN and CDR2 SVGIG (reference sequence). In nucleotides, the CDR3 is TGTGCCTGGAGTGTACTACAGGGGAAATACGGCTACACCTTC. As protein: CAWSVLQGKYGYTF.

V and J are TRBV11-2 and TRBJ1-2; 9 bases are shared with TRBD1. CDR1 is SGHAT and CDR2 is FQNNGV in the germline V gene. V shed 6 bases and J 6 bases; nucleotides not matched to a gene: 8. This CDR3 is built from 14 residues. As DNA, the CDR3 is TGTGCCAGCAGTTCCGGGACAGGGCTTCATGGCTACACCTTC. As protein: CASSSGTGLHGYTF.

V is TRBV14 and J is TRBJ2-5; D possibly corresponds to TRBD2 (6 bases). In germline, CDR1 is SGHDN, CDR2 FVKESK. V was trimmed by 3 bases and J by 0 bases, leaving 14 bases between them. This CDR3 contains 16 residues. The DNA for the CDR3 is TGTGCCAGCAGCCAGCTCCGCGGGGTGTACCAAGAGACCCAGTACTTC. Translating it yields CASSQLRGVYQETQYF.

The V gene is TRBV2, the J gene TRBJ1-2; D perhaps matches TRBD1 (6 bases). The CDR3 is 14 amino acids. With 7 bases removed from V and 8 bases from J, the gap between germline ends came to 20 bases. Looked up from germline, CDR1 is SNHLY and CDR2 is FYNNEI. The DNA of the CDR3 is TGTGCCAGCACCTCATGGGGGCAGCAAGACGGCTACACCTTC. Translation: CASTSWGQQDGYTF.

V gene TRBV11-2 combines with J gene TRBJ1-1, with 11 bases matching TRBD1. This CDR3 is 17 amino acids long. CDR1 and CDR2 (germline): SGHAT, FQNNGV. V lost 2 bases to trimming and J lost 6 bases; unmatched junction nucleotides: 11. The CDR3 is CASSLPGQGVWGAEAFF. In DNA form, the CDR3 reads TGTGCCAGCAGCTTACCGGGACAGGGGGTTTGGGGCGCTGAAGCTTTCTTT.

This clone was recorded only once. The CDR3 spells CASSAGQFSGANVLTF. CDR3 coding DNA: TGTGCCAGCAGCGCGGGACAGTTCTCTGGGGCCAACGTCCTGACTTTC. J is TRBJ2-6 and V is TRBV5-5; D may be TRBD1 (7 bases). Germline V gives CDR1 SGHKS, CDR2 YYEKEE (reference sequence). The CDR3 is 16 residues long. V lost 4 bases, J lost 0 bases, and 11 bases lay in between.

J is TRBJ1-6 and V is TRBV12-1; the D call TRBD1 from the table was never checked on the DNA. TRBV12-1 is designated a pseudogene. This CDR3 has 15 residues. The CDR3: CASSLSVPYNSPLHF. CDR3 DNA sequence: TGTGCCAGCAGCCTGTCAGTTCCCTATAATTCACCCCTCCACTTT.

This chain connects TRBV18 to TRBJ1-1; tentative D call: TRBD1 (6 bases). The CDR3 consists of 16 residues. V lost 1 base and J 3 bases, leaving 15 bases between the germline ends. Germline V gives CDR1 KGHSH, CDR2 LQKENI. The CDR3 region has the DNA TGTGCCAGCTCACCACAACTGGTACAGGGAGACACTGAAGCTTTCTTT. It is translated as CASSPQLVQGDTEAFF. Complete variable domain (other parts from reference TRBV18 and TRBJ1-1): NAGVMQNPRHLVRRRGQEARLRCSPMKGHSHVYWYRQLPEEGLKFMVYLQKENIIDESGMPKERFSAEFPKEGPSILRIQQVVRGDSAAYFCASSPQLVQGDTEAFFGQGTRLTVV.

The rearrangement joins TRBV30 to TRBJ2-7, with TRBD2 identical over 7 bases. Losses at the gene ends were 7 bases for V and 6 bases for J; bases not matched to a gene: 12. Germline V gives CDR1 GTSNPN, CDR2 SVGIG (reference sequence). The length of the CDR3 is 13 residues. In nucleotides, the CDR3 is TGTGCCTTGGATTGGGGGGGGTTTGGCGAGCAGTACTTC. Its translation: CALDWGGFGEQYF.

This chain links TRBV4-2 with TRBJ2-7, with TRBD1 identical over 11 bases. J lost 6 bases, V lost 3 bases, and 4 bases had no gene match. CDR3 size: 14 residues. CDR1 LGHNA and CDR2 YNFKEQ come from the germline V gene. In DNA, the CDR3 is TGTGCCAGCAGCCAGGGACAGGGGGTAAGCGAGCAGTACTTC. Protein sequence: CASSQGQGVSEQYF.

The chain couples TRBV18 to TRBJ2-7; unclear D gene. The CDR3 has 12 amino acids. V was cut by 6 bases and J by 5 bases, with 11 bases left in between. Germline lookup yields CDR1 KGHSH and CDR2 LQKENI. For the CDR3, the DNA is TGTGCCAGCTCCGGTGAACCGGACGAGCAGTACTTC. Its translation: CASSGEPDEQYF.